The rows below give T cell receptor beta chains drawn from one sample of a study of read filtering for tumor transcriptome and immune sequencing. TCRdb recomputed calls from the reads with MiXCR, one row per CDR3 protein. The data show approximately 37,000 distinct CDR3 sequences, around 15% seen once. Sequencing used a population of CD138-negative cells sorted from bone marrow. All receptors come from a donor at least 40 years old with multiple myeloma. The CDR3 runs from the conserved cysteine through the conserved F or W. The order of the fields is D gene, V gene, clone size, J gene, CDR3 protein, CDR3 DNA. A D gene is named only where the DNA matches it firmly. For some rows the clone size is stated as once, few or many, or as a class when expanded; others skip it.

d_call: -
v_call: TRBV4-1
clone_size: many
j_call: TRBJ2-3
cdr3_aa: CASSQWGADTQYF
cdr3_nt: TGCGCCAGCAGCCAATGGGGTGCAGATACGCAGTATTTT

d_call: -
v_call: TRBV20-1
clone_size: many
j_call: TRBJ1-1
cdr3_aa: CSARDGRTSNTEAFF
cdr3_nt: TGCAGTGCTAGAGATGGCAGAACATCGAACACTGAAGCTTTCTTT

d_call: TRBD1
v_call: TRBV19
clone_size: -
j_call: TRBJ1-5
cdr3_aa: CASLGQGTNQPQHF
cdr3_nt: TGTGCCAGCTTAGGACAGGGGACAAATCAGCCCCAGCATTTT

d_call: -
v_call: TRBV20-1
clone_size: many
j_call: TRBJ2-3
cdr3_aa: CSAYGDTQYF
cdr3_nt: TGCAGTGCCTATGGGGATACGCAGTATTTT

d_call: -
v_call: TRBV20-1
clone_size: many
j_call: TRBJ2-3
cdr3_aa: CSARGLTLTDTQYF
cdr3_nt: TGCAGTGCTCGCGGACTAACCCTCACAGATACGCAGTATTTT

d_call: -
v_call: TRBV5-1
clone_size: -
j_call: TRBJ2-2
cdr3_aa: CASSLEGRSTGELFF
cdr3_nt: TGCGCCAGCAGCTTGGAGGGGCGCAGCACCGGGGAGCTGTTTTTT

d_call: -
v_call: TRBV29-1
clone_size: many
j_call: TRBJ2-3
cdr3_aa: CSVDFQGTDTQYF
cdr3_nt: TGCAGCGTTGACTTTCAGGGAACAGATACGCAGTATTTT

d_call: TRBD1
v_call: TRBV12-3/TRBV12-4
clone_size: many
j_call: TRBJ2-3
cdr3_aa: CATRRDRGETDTQYF
cdr3_nt: TGTGCCACGCGCCGGGACAGGGGTGAGACAGATACGCAGTATTTT

d_call: -
v_call: TRBV19
clone_size: -
j_call: TRBJ2-7
cdr3_aa: CASSIAGATYEQYF
cdr3_nt: TGTGCCAGTAGTATAGCGGGGGCAACCTACGAGCAGTACTTC

d_call: TRBD1
v_call: TRBV12-3/TRBV12-4
clone_size: -
j_call: TRBJ2-5
cdr3_aa: CASSLAPGTAQETQYF
cdr3_nt: TGTGCCAGCAGTTTAGCGCCTGGGACAGCCCAAGAGACCCAGTACTTC

d_call: TRBD1
v_call: TRBV9
clone_size: many
j_call: TRBJ1-5
cdr3_aa: CASSVGQGSNQPQHF
cdr3_nt: TGTGCCAGCAGCGTAGGACAGGGGAGCAATCAGCCCCAGCATTTT

d_call: -
v_call: TRBV10-3
clone_size: medium-sized
j_call: TRBJ2-1
cdr3_aa: CAISESGIMGQFF
cdr3_nt: TGTGCCATCAGTGAGTCCGGGATTATGGGGCAGTTCTTC

d_call: -
v_call: TRBV20-1
clone_size: -
j_call: TRBJ1-1
cdr3_aa: CSARDWAGKEYTEAFF
cdr3_nt: TGCAGTGCTAGAGATTGGGCAGGGAAGGAATACACTGAAGCTTTCTTT

d_call: TRBD1
v_call: TRBV19
clone_size: many
j_call: TRBJ2-3
cdr3_aa: CASSTQGADTQYF
cdr3_nt: TGTGCCAGTAGTACGCAGGGGGCAGATACGCAGTATTTT

d_call: -
v_call: TRBV12-3/TRBV12-4
clone_size: few
j_call: TRBJ2-1
cdr3_aa: CASSPDPARFKQFF
cdr3_nt: TGTGCCAGCAGTCCGGACCCCGCCAGGTTTAAGCAGTTCTTC

d_call: -
v_call: TRBV6-2/TRBV6-3
clone_size: many
j_call: TRBJ1-1
cdr3_aa: CASSYVGTEAFF
cdr3_nt: TGTGCCAGCAGTTACGTCGGGACTGAAGCTTTCTTT

d_call: TRBD2
v_call: TRBV7-2
clone_size: -
j_call: TRBJ2-1
cdr3_aa: CASSSRTSSVQFF
cdr3_nt: TGTGCCAGCAGCTCCCGGACTAGTAGCGTCCAGTTCTTC

d_call: -
v_call: TRBV29-1
clone_size: few
j_call: TRBJ2-6
cdr3_aa: CSVVMNSGANVLTF
cdr3_nt: TGCAGCGTTGTAATGAACTCTGGGGCCAACGTCCTGACTTTC

d_call: TRBD1
v_call: TRBV6-1
clone_size: many
j_call: TRBJ1-2
cdr3_aa: CASRLDRANYGYTF
cdr3_nt: TGTGCCAGCAGGCTAGACAGGGCCAACTATGGCTACACCTTC

d_call: -
v_call: TRBV30
clone_size: many
j_call: TRBJ2-5
cdr3_aa: CAWTPSQLSGPQYF
cdr3_nt: TGTGCCTGGACCCCGTCCCAGCTGTCGGGGCCCCAGTACTTC

d_call: -
v_call: TRBV12-3/TRBV12-4
clone_size: many
j_call: TRBJ2-1
cdr3_aa: CASTPFSNEQFF
cdr3_nt: TGTGCCAGCACCCCTTTTAGCAATGAGCAGTTCTTC

d_call: TRBD1
v_call: TRBV2
clone_size: many
j_call: TRBJ1-5
cdr3_aa: CASSLRQGGDQPQHF
cdr3_nt: TGTGCCAGCAGTCTTAGACAGGGAGGGGATCAGCCCCAGCATTTT

d_call: -
v_call: TRBV20-1
clone_size: many
j_call: TRBJ1-1
cdr3_aa: CSARDLSLNTEAFF
cdr3_nt: TGCAGTGCTAGAGATCTTTCACTTAACACTGAAGCTTTCTTT

d_call: TRBD1
v_call: TRBV6-6
clone_size: many
j_call: TRBJ1-5
cdr3_aa: CASFPGQGKQPQHF
cdr3_nt: TGTGCCAGCTTCCCGGGACAGGGAAAGCAGCCCCAGCATTTT

d_call: -
v_call: TRBV5-1
clone_size: many
j_call: TRBJ1-2
cdr3_aa: CASSSGQIYGYTF
cdr3_nt: TGCGCCAGCAGCTCAGGACAGATCTATGGCTACACCTTC

d_call: -
v_call: TRBV5-6
clone_size: many
j_call: TRBJ2-7
cdr3_aa: CASSPPQTFSSYEQYF
cdr3_nt: TGTGCCAGCAGCCCACCACAGACTTTTAGCTCCTACGAGCAGTACTTC